The source of this TCR beta chain is a study of T cells in localized non-small cell lung cancer. Sequencing was performed with immunoSEQ multiplex PCR; in TCRdb, only in-frame clones are kept and a portion is missing. The sample gives fewer than 40,000 clones, 87% of which show up once; about 17% is in the top ten. Points from the study as a whole: Because only a single region of the tumor was sequenced, heterogeneity remains possible. Detection in adjacent lung was observed for a median approximately 52 of the top 100 tumor clones. Maximal T cell clonality occurred in uninvolved adjacent lung, with tumor ranking below it.

V lost 8 bases to trimming and J lost 0 bases, with 10 bases between them. This CDR3 is 13 amino acids long. Germline V CDR1 and CDR2: LNHDA, SQIVND (reference sequence). Of note for this clone: The antigen remains unidentified.

J is TRBJ1-1 and V is TRBV19, with a tentative D call TRBD1 (6 bases). The input for sequencing was peripheral blood mononuclear cells, taken before any cancer treatment. This TCR was sampled from a man between 40 and 70 years old with stage III lung adenocarcinoma. The CDR3 loop is CASSDRMNTEAFF. CDR3 DNA sequence: TGTGCCAGTTCCGACAGGATGAACACTGAAGCTTTCTTT.